This T cell receptor beta chain is from a study of identical twins. Study observations and caveats: Cross-sectional statistical analysis, not tracking of the same donors, underpinned the conclusions.

Healthy Caucasians were all of the donors. This clonotype has at least ten counts. No antigen is known for it. Each CDR3 protein gets one entry after TCRdb re-called the 5' RACE reads with MiXCR. This sample has about 100,000 distinct CDR3 sequences; 5.9% occur once, and the top ten carry roughly 12%. V lost 0 bases, J lost 1 base, and 16 bases lay in between. Germline V gene data show CDR1 as DFQATT and CDR2 as SNEGSKA (reference sequence). The CDR3 loop spans 17 amino acids. The origin of this receptor is a woman aged 50 to 60 in good health. The sequencing input was memory T cells sorted from blood. The V gene is TRBV20-1, the J gene TRBJ2-1; a weak D match, TRBD1 (5 bases). CDR3 loop: CSARDLGALFSYNEQFF. The CDR3 DNA follows: TGCAGTGCTAGAGATCTTGGGGCGCTATTTTCCTACAATGAGCAGTTCTTC.